This is a list of T cell receptor beta chains from one sample in a study of cytomegalovirus exposure and HLA in healthy donors. Sequencing used immunoSEQ multiplex PCR; TCRdb keeps in-frame clones, though not all of them. The sample yields some 190,000 clones, more than 70% seen once. The material sequenced was PBMCs. The source of these receptors is a girl aged 10 to 17 in good health and CMV-seropositive. Each CDR3 is given with its conserved first and last residue. The order of the fields is V gene, D gene, J gene, CDR3 protein. The D gene is left open where the match is weak.

TRBV11-2,-,TRBJ2-3,CASSLRLVGDTQYF
TRBV5-4,TRBD1,TRBJ2-2,CASSLEGAGGELFF
TRBV28,-,TRBJ2-6,CASSLGAGVGANVLTF
TRBV4-1,-,TRBJ2-1,CASSQPAQVRLNEQFF
TRBV9,TRBD2,TRBJ2-5,CASSVSSGLGATQYF
TRBV2,-,TRBJ1-1,CASSELFDGGTEAFF
TRBV5-5,-,TRBJ1-2,CASSPRPGTGGANYGYTF
TRBV6-5,TRBD1,TRBJ2-7,CASSYSGTGAEEQYF
TRBV6-1,TRBD1,TRBJ2-7,CASIESRGLEQYF
TRBV5-1,TRBD1,TRBJ1-1,CASSSGTGGFTTEAFF
TRBV5-6,-,TRBJ2-7,CASSSFHRSSYEQYF
TRBV27,-,TRBJ2-1,CASSSPRQGLFNEQFF
TRBV4-2,TRBD2,TRBJ2-1,CASSHRGEGYNEQFF
TRBV5-1,TRBD1,TRBJ2-5,CASSLIPDRGRKETQYF
TRBV19,-,TRBJ2-3,CASSIMGGTDTQYF
TRBV4-2,-,TRBJ1-1,CASSQVREVWTEAFF
TRBV6-5,TRBD2,TRBJ2-3,CASSYSSGRFTDTQYF
TRBV9,-,TRBJ1-1,CASSAERENEAFF
TRBV6-5,-,TRBJ2-7,CASSYSWQGHYEQYF
TRBV6-5,TRBD1,TRBJ1-2,CASSLTGGSSYGYTF
TRBV9,-,TRBJ2-7,CASSVAPGTTYEQYF